The 25 T cell receptor beta chains listed next were all sequenced from one sample in a study of neurological immune-mediated disorders. TCRdb processed the 5' RACE reads anew with MiXCR; each CDR3 protein has one entry. Of 35,000 to 40,000 distinct CDR3 sequences listed, around 10% were seen once; the top ten hold roughly 3.7%. Time point denoted: technical triplicate 1. The sample was PBMCs. These TCRs come from a man between 60 and 75 years old with HTLV-1-associated myelopathy (HAM/TSP).

This clonotype was observed at least ten times. The rearrangement joins TRBV25-1 to TRBJ1-2; D ambiguous. Germline CDR1 and CDR2: MGHDK and SYGVNS. This CDR3 contains 11 residues. V was trimmed by 9 bases and J by 6 bases, leaving 11 bases between them. CDR3 bases: TGTGCCAGTACCCTCGGGGATGGCTACACCTTC. Translated: CASTLGDGYTF.

This clonotype occurred many times. The chain recombines TRBV12-3 or TRBV12-4 with TRBJ1-1; D unclear. V was clipped by 6 bases and J by 5 bases, with 7 bases between them. This CDR3 is built from 11 residues. CDR3 in amino acids: CASSYRTEAFF. In DNA form, the CDR3 reads TGTGCCAGCAGCTATAGGACTGAAGCTTTCTTT.

This clonotype was counted at least ten times. The chain carries TRBV10-3 and TRBJ2-2; TRBD1 matches 10 bases. The germline V gene encodes CDR1 ENHRY and CDR2 SYGVKD. V gave up 3 bases and J gave up 4 bases; unmatched junction bases: 5. The CDR3 extends over 16 amino acids. CDR3 in amino acids: CAISDVGTGVTGELFF. The CDR3 DNA reads TGTGCCATCAGTGATGTCGGGACAGGGGTCACCGGGGAGCTGTTTTTT.

There are many counts of this clonotype. This chain uses TRBV29-1 with TRBJ1-1; D is undetermined. The CDR3 consists of 12 residues. Germline V gene data show CDR1 as SQVTM and CDR2 as ANQGSEA. V shed 7 bases and J shed 3 bases, with 12 bases lying between them. CDR3 residues: CSGGGTYTEAFF. DNA for the CDR3: TGCAGCGGTGGAGGAACTTACACTGAAGCTTTCTTT.

Ten or more counts support this clonotype. The chain carries TRBV5-1 and TRBJ2-7; D is uncertain. The CDR3 consists of 12 residues. The germline gives CDR1 SGHRS, CDR2 YFSETQ. Trimming shortened V by 5 bases and J by 7 bases, and 13 bases separated the two germline ends. For the CDR3, the DNA is TGCGCCAGCAGTCTGGGGATGGGGGAGCAGTACTTC. Its translation: CASSLGMGEQYF.

On this clonotype itself: A much larger clone lies a single base off, so this may be a read error. The gene calls are TRBV5-1 and TRBJ2-5, with 8 bases lining up with TRBD1. The CDR3 consists of 14 residues. Losses at the gene ends were 5 bases for V and 3 bases for J; bases not matched to a gene: 6. Germline V lookup: CDR1 SGHRS, CDR2 YFSETQ. For the CDR3, the DNA is TGCGCCAGCAGGCCAAAGGACAGGGAAGAGACCCAGTACTTC. Amino acid sequence: CASRPKDREETQYF.

This clonotype was seen many times. The V call is TRBV9, the J call TRBJ2-1; 9 bases are a match to TRBD2. Unmatched junction bases numbered 9, after V lost 2 bases and J lost 0 bases. Germline assignment: CDR1 SGDLS and CDR2 YYNGEE. This CDR3 comprises 18 residues. The CDR3 DNA reads as TGTGCCAGCAGCGTGGGACTAGCCCGTCCTGTCTCCTACAATGAGCAGTTCTTC. It is translated as CASSVGLARPVSYNEQFF.

This clonotype was detected ten times or more. The chain is built from TRBV5-1 and TRBJ2-7; 10 positions agree with TRBD2. Per germline, CDR1 SGHRS and CDR2 YFSETQ. Trimming at V came to 9 bases and at J to 0 bases, leaving 9 bases not matched to a gene. CDR3 length equals 15 residues. CDR3 in amino acids: CATRLAGEISYEQYF. The DNA of the CDR3 is TGCGCCACCAGACTAGCGGGTGAGATCTCCTACGAGCAGTACTTC.

This clonotype occurred many times. The chain couples TRBV7-2 to TRBJ1-1; 8 nucleotides align to TRBD1. Unmatched junction bases numbered 11, after V lost 5 bases and J lost 3 bases. This CDR3 has 16 amino acids. The germline CDR1 and CDR2 sequences are SGHTA and FQGNSA. The CDR3 bases are TGTGCCAGCAGCCCCGGGCAGGGGGCCTCATACACTGAAGCTTTCTTT. As protein: CASSPGQGASYTEAFF. The full variable domain, with the rest looked up from reference TRBV7-2 and TRBJ1-1, is GAGVSQSPSNKVTEKGKDVELRCDPISGHTALYWYRQSLGQGLEFLIYFQGNSAPDKSGLPSDRFSAERTGGSVSTLTIQRTQQEDSAVYLCASSPGQGASYTEAFFGQGTRLTVV.

The sample holds many counts of this clonotype. The gene calls are TRBV20-1 and TRBJ2-5, with 9 positions matching TRBD1. Germline assignment: CDR1 DFQATT and CDR2 SNEGSKA (reference sequence). The CDR3 is made up of 14 amino acids. V lost 4 bases to trimming and J lost 5 bases; unmatched junction nucleotides: 8. The chain's CDR3 is CSATRTGGAETQYF. The CDR3 region has the DNA TGCAGTGCTACTAGAACAGGGGGCGCGGAGACCCAGTACTTC.

This clonotype showed up many times. The chain links TRBV6-5 to TRBJ2-6, with D possibly TRBD2 on 5 matching bases. Germline CDR1 reads MNHEY; CDR2 reads SVGAGI. The V and J ends lost 5 bases and 3 bases respectively, with 20 bases between them. This CDR3 region has 18 residues. For the CDR3, the DNA is TGTGCCAGCAGTCAACCTCCCGGCGGTCGGGGTGGGGCCAACGTCCTGACTTTC. Protein sequence: CASSQPPGGRGGANVLTF.

This clonotype is categorized as medium-sized (0.01 to 0.1%). The chain is built from TRBV5-1 and TRBJ2-7; the match to TRBD1 covers 8 bases. CDR1 and CDR2 (germline): SGHRS, YFSETQ. This CDR3 is built from 15 residues. The ends lost 4 bases at V and 2 bases at J; junction bases unmatched: 8. DNA for the CDR3: TGCGCCAGCAGCGTGGACGGGACAGGAGCCTACGAGCAGTACTTC. Translation gives CASSVDGTGAYEQYF.

In its sample, this clonotype was seen many times. The V call is TRBV20-1, the J call TRBJ2-7; 7 bases agree with TRBD1. Germline V CDR1 and CDR2: DFQATT, SNEGSKA (reference sequence). The length of the CDR3 is 16 residues. J lost 3 bases, V lost 4 bases, and 15 bases had no gene match. Here the CDR3 reads CSANTPRQGSIYEQYF. The CDR3 bases are TGCAGTGCTAACACCCCGCGACAGGGTTCTATCTACGAGCAGTACTTC.

There are many counts of this clonotype. The chain uses TRBV12-5 and TRBJ2-7, with no clear D. Germline CDR1 is LGHNT and CDR2 is FRNRAP. CDR3 length: 12 amino acids. Trimming removed 5 bases from V and 5 bases from J, with 10 bases in between. The CDR3 nucleotides are TGTGCTAGTGGTATCTCCTCAGACGAGCAGTACTTC. Translation: CASGISSDEQYF.

This clonotype appeared many times. The rearrangement links TRBV12-3 or TRBV12-4 to TRBJ1-5; D gene uncertain. Between the trimmed V and J ends, which lost 9 bases and 0 bases, there was a span of 24 bases. The CDR3 is 18 amino acids. This CDR3 reads CARVAEKHHQYSNQPQHF. The CDR3 region has the DNA TGTGCCAGAGTGGCGGAGAAACATCACCAATATAGCAATCAGCCCCAGCATTTT.

This clonotype has at least ten counts. The V and J genes are TRBV7-8 and TRBJ2-3, with D hard to call. Trimming removed 3 bases at V and 3 bases at J, with 10 bases between. The CDR3 has 14 amino acids. Germline CDR1 SGHVS, CDR2 FQNEAQ. CDR3 region: CASSFSTPTDTQYF. The CDR3 DNA is TGTGCCAGCAGCTTTTCCACCCCGACAGATACGCAGTATTTT.

This clonotype appeared many times. This rearrangement joins TRBV20-1 to TRBJ2-2; TRBD2 matches 8 bases. Germline V CDR1 and CDR2: DFQATT, SNEGSKA (reference sequence). Trimming took 1 base from V and 1 from J; bases not matched to a gene: 8. This CDR3 has 17 residues. CDR3 nucleotide sequence: TGCAGTGCTAGAGTTACCCATAGCGGGGAGAACACCGGGGAGCTGTTTTTT. The encoded protein is CSARVTHSGENTGELFF.

In this sample, this clonotype turned up many times. J is TRBJ2-5 and V is TRBV4-2; D unclear. Trimming took off 0 bases at V and 6 bases at J, with 5 bases between the two ends. The germline V gene encodes CDR1 LGHNA and CDR2 YNFKEQ. The length of the CDR3 is 12 residues. The CDR3 region is CASSQDRQTQYF. CDR3 DNA sequence: TGTGCCAGCAGCCAAGACAGGCAGACCCAGTACTTC.

In this sample, this clonotype turned up many times. Here the CDR3 reads CASSFLQGGDEQFF. As DNA, the CDR3 is TGTGCCAGCAGTTTCTTACAGGGAGGCGATGAGCAGTTCTTC. The chain links TRBV27 to TRBJ2-1; D may correspond to TRBD1 or TRBD2 (6 bases each). Trimming cost V 3 bases and J 8 bases, with 14 bases left between them. Per germline, CDR1 MNHEY and CDR2 SMNVEV (reference sequence). This CDR3 comprises 14 residues.

This clonotype was recorded many times. V usage is TRBV13 and J usage is TRBJ2-5; D not certain. Germline V gives CDR1 PRHDT, CDR2 FYEKMQ (reference sequence). The CDR3 runs 13 residues. The V and J ends lost 1 base and 2 bases respectively, with 5 bases between them. CDR3 amino acids: CASSLAAQETQYF. Here the CDR3 DNA reads TGTGCCAGCAGCTTAGCAGCTCAAGAGACCCAGTACTTC.

This clonotype came up many times. V usage is TRBV3-1 and J usage is TRBJ2-7; D is unresolved. V lost 2 bases, J lost 2 bases, and 4 bases lay in between. The CDR3 is 12 amino acids. CDR1 LGHDT and CDR2 YNNKEL come from the germline V gene (reference sequence). CDR3 residues: CASSQQPYEQYF. Written as DNA, the CDR3 is TGTGCCAGCAGCCAACAGCCCTACGAGCAGTACTTC.

The chain has TRBV19 and TRBJ1-1; 9 nucleotides align to TRBD1. The CDR3 spans 13 residues. J lost 4 bases, V lost 10 bases, and 7 bases had no gene match. The germline gives CDR1 LNHDA, CDR2 SQIVND (reference sequence). For the CDR3, the DNA is TGTGCCACCGATGACAGGGGGACCACTGAAGCTTTCTTT. Protein: CATDDRGTTEAFF.

This clonotype was counted many times. The chain uses TRBV7-8 and TRBJ1-2; no firm D call. The V and J ends lost 1 base and 0 bases respectively, with 12 bases between them. The germline gives CDR1 SGHVS, CDR2 FQNEAQ. The CDR3 has 16 residues. The chain's CDR3 is CASSLGGVRANYGYTF. CDR3 in DNA: TGTGCCAGCAGCTTAGGAGGAGTGAGGGCTAACTATGGCTACACCTTC.

This clonotype has ten or more counts. The CDR3 reads CASSSSYGGVGRNEQFF. The CDR3 bases are TGTGCCAGCAGCTCGTCCTATGGGGGAGTTGGAAGGAATGAGCAGTTCTTC. The chain has TRBV6-4 and TRBJ2-1; D may correspond to TRBD1 or TRBD2 (5 bases each). The CDR3 totals 17 residues. Germline assignment: CDR1 MRHNA and CDR2 SNTAGT. V lost 6 bases, J lost 7 bases, and 25 bases lay in between.

In this sample, this clonotype turned up many times. The chain combines TRBV29-1 with TRBJ2-1, with D possibly being TRBD2 (7 bases). The CDR3 extends over 15 amino acids. The germline CDR1 and CDR2 sequences are SQVTM and ANQGSEA. Trimming took off 6 bases at V and 12 bases at J, with 27 bases between the two ends. This chain's CDR3 is CSVSAGGMGGPGQFF. CDR3 nucleotides: TGCAGCGTATCCGCGGGCGGGATGGGGGGGCCGGGGCAGTTCTTC.